These 15 T cell receptor beta chains originate from one sample sequenced in a study of blood T cell repertoires in COVID-19. Sequencing used immunoSEQ multiplex PCR; TCRdb keeps in-frame clones, though not all of them. The sample yields about 70,000 clones, 70% to 90% seen once. The specimen was peripheral blood. The receptors derive from a human donor in a cohort sampled during active COVID-19.

This chain links TRBV2 with TRBJ2-1; 7 nucleotides match TRBD1. This CDR3 comprises 13 residues. Germline-derived CDR1 and CDR2 are SNHLY and FYNNEI. After removal of 8 bases from V and 0 bases from J, the junction contained 1 base not matched to a gene. This CDR3 is CASHRGSYNEQFF. CDR3 DNA sequence: TGTGCCAGCCACAGGGGCTCCTACAATGAGCAGTTCTTC.

This clone was picked up one time. The CDR3 protein is CATLDGGPGELFF. DNA for the CDR3: TGTGCCACCCTCGACGGGGGGCCCGGGGAGCTGTTTTTT. This rearrangement joins TRBV19 to TRBJ2-2; possibly TRBD2 for D (7 bases). Germline-derived CDR1 and CDR2 are LNHDA and SQIVND (reference sequence). Trimming left V 10 bases short and J 6 bases short, with 15 bases between. This CDR3 spans 13 amino acids.

This chain uses TRBV6-5 with TRBJ2-1; 9 nucleotides align to TRBD2. V trimming: 0 bases; J trimming: 10 bases; junction bases outside the gene matches: 7. This CDR3 comprises 15 residues. The germline V gene has CDR1 MNHEY and CDR2 SVGAGI. The CDR3 reads CASSYSTAGGGEQFF. Here the CDR3 DNA reads TGTGCCAGCAGTTACTCGACAGCGGGAGGCGGGGAGCAGTTCTTC.

The chain links TRBV7-2 to TRBJ2-2, with 11 bases fitting TRBD1. Per germline, CDR1 SGHTA and CDR2 FQGNSA. Trimming at V came to 5 bases and at J to 7 bases, leaving 3 bases not matched to a gene. This CDR3 has 14 residues. CDR3 sequence (DNA): TGTGCCAGCAGCCATGGGACAGGGGGCGGGGAGCTGTTTTTT. Its translation: CASSHGTGGGELFF.

The J gene is TRBJ1-5, the V gene TRBV6-1; D ambiguous. Trimming took 0 bases from V and 3 from J, leaving 9 bases between them. The CDR3 runs 15 residues. The V gene's germline CDR1 is MNHNS and CDR2 SASEGT. CDR3 sequence reads: CASSEAGHHNQPQHF. The CDR3 DNA sequence: TGTGCCAGCAGTGAAGCTGGCCACCACAATCAGCCCCAGCATTTT.

The chain joins TRBV5-8 to TRBJ1-5; D is unresolved. Looked up from germline, CDR1 is SGHTS and CDR2 is YDEGEE. CDR3 size: 16 residues. Trimming took 0 bases from V and 3 from J, leaving 13 bases between them. For the CDR3, the DNA is TGTGCCAGCAGCTTGGCCTTGGAGGGTTCCAATCAGCCCCAGCATTTT. Its translation: CASSLALEGSNQPQHF.

The chain combines TRBV5-1 with TRBJ2-6; TRBD1 aligns across 7 bases. Germline-derived CDR1 and CDR2 are SGHRS and YFSETQ. This CDR3 spans 16 amino acids. V lost 1 base and J lost 4; bases outside the gene matches: 5. Here the CDR3 reads CASSLWDRPGANVLTF. DNA for the CDR3: TGCGCCAGCAGCTTGTGGGACAGACCCGGGGCCAACGTCCTGACTTTC.

The V call is TRBV27, the J call TRBJ1-2; TRBD1 is a possible D gene (6 bases). There are 13 residues in the CDR3. The ends were cut back, 11 bases at V and 8 bases at J, with 21 bases in the middle. Germline V CDR1 and CDR2: MNHEY, SMNVEV (reference sequence). CDR3 region: CAAGPGGAEGYTF. CDR3 in DNA: TGTGCCGCCGGTCCCGGGGGGGCGGAAGGCTACACCTTC.

V usage is TRBV5-1 and J usage is TRBJ2-1; 9 bases line up with TRBD1. Germline V gene sequence: CDR1 SGHRS, CDR2 YFSETQ. The CDR3 contains 14 residues. V was clipped by 4 bases and J by 8 bases; unmatched bases: 7. CDR3 amino acids: CASSPKQGAHEQFF. Written as DNA, the CDR3 is TGCGCCAGCAGCCCGAAACAGGGGGCACATGAGCAGTTCTTC.

The count of this clone is one. The chain has TRBV5-6 and TRBJ1-1; D is possibly TRBD1 (5 bases). This CDR3 is 14 amino acids long. Trimming removed 4 bases at V and 2 bases at J, with 12 bases between. CDR1 SGHDT and CDR2 YYEEEE come from the germline V gene. CDR3 coding DNA: TGTGCCAGCAGCACTGGACACAGAAACACTGAAGCTTTCTTT. Its protein product is CASSTGHRNTEAFF.

The chain has TRBV29-1 and TRBJ2-5; TRBD2 agrees at 10 bases. The CDR3 runs to 15 residues. In germline, CDR1 is SQVTM, CDR2 ANQGSEA. Trimming at V came to 4 bases and at J to 5 bases, leaving 10 bases not matched to a gene. CDR3 DNA: TGCAGCGTTGCAAGGACTAGCGGAGGTGGGGAGACCCAGTACTTC. Protein sequence: CSVARTSGGGETQYF.

The rearrangement links TRBV5-1 to TRBJ2-5; maybe TRBD1 (6 bases). The CDR3 length is 14 residues. Germline V lookup: CDR1 SGHRS, CDR2 YFSETQ. Deletions cut 0 bases from V and 5 bases from J, with 11 bases between. The CDR3 loop is CASSLGGQMETQYF. DNA for the CDR3: TGCGCCAGCAGCTTGGGTGGACAGATGGAGACCCAGTACTTC.

This sequence joins TRBV6-5 and TRBJ1-2; D ambiguous. The CDR3 is made up of 13 amino acids. Germline values: CDR1 MNHEY, CDR2 SVGAGI. V was cut by 6 bases and J by 8 bases, with 16 bases left in between. CDR3 sequence reads: CASSSGSPKGYTF. Here the CDR3 DNA reads TGTGCCAGCAGCTCCGGGTCTCCAAAGGGCTACACCTTC.

The gene calls are TRBV6-4 and TRBJ1-1, with D unclear. Germline V gene lookup returns CDR1 MRHNA and CDR2 SNTAGT. The CDR3 covers 13 residues. The germline V and J ends were trimmed by 7 bases and 1 base, with 10 bases remaining between them. CDR3 sequence reads: CASKEIRNTEAFF. CDR3 DNA sequence: TGTGCCAGCAAAGAGATTAGGAACACTGAAGCTTTCTTT.

The chain has TRBV10-2 and TRBJ2-7; TRBD1 aligns across 10 bases. Losses at the gene ends were 10 bases for V and 7 bases for J; bases not matched to a gene: 10. This CDR3 is 13 amino acids long. CDR1 WSHSY and CDR2 SAAADI come from the germline V gene. The CDR3 here is CATSRQGAREQYV. The DNA of the CDR3 is TGCGCCACTAGCCGACAGGGGGCGAGGGAGCAGTACGTC.